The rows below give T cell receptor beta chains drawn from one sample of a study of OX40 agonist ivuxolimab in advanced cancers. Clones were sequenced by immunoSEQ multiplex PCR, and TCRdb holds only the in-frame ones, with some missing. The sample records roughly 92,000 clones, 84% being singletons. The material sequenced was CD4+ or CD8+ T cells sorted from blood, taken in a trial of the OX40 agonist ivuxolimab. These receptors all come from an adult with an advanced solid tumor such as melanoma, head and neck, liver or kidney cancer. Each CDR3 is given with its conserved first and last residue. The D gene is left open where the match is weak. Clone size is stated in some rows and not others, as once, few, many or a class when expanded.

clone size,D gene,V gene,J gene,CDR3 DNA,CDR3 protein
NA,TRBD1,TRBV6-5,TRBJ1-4,TGTGCCAGCAGTCACTTCGGGACAGGGTTGAATGAAAAACTGTTTTTT,CASSHFGTGLNEKLFF
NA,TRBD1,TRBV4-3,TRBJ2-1,TGCGCCAGCAGCCAAGATAAGGGACAGGGGGTCCGGGAGCAGTTCTTC,CASSQDKGQGVREQFF
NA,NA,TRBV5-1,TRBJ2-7,TGCGCCAGCAGCAAGGATAGCGGATCGACCTACGAGCAGTACTTC,CASSKDSGSTYEQYF
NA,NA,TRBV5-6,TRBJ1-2,TGTGCCAGCAGCTTGGAAGGGGGGAGTTATAATGGCTACACCTTC,CASSLEGGSYNGYTF
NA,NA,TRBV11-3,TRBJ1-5,TGTGCCAGCAGCCCCACGTCAAGGGTTGGCCAGCCCCAGCATTTT,CASSPTSRVGQPQHF
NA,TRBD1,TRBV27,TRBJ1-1,TGTGCCAGCAGTTTTACAGGGGCCGTATCCACTGAAGCTTTCTTT,CASSFTGAVSTEAFF
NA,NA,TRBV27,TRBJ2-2,TGTGCCAGCAGTTTATCAGCGATCGGCGAGCTGTTTTTT,CASSLSAIGELFF
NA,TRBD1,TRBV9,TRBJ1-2,TGTGCCAGCAGCGTAGGGACAGGGGGCGCAGGCCATGGCTACACCTTC,CASSVGTGGAGHGYTF
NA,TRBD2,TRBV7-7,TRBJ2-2,TGTGCCAGCAGCTTACTCGGGAGGGGCGGGGAGCTGTTTTTT,CASSLLGRGGELFF
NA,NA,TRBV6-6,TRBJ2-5,TGTGCCAGCAGTTTCACGGAGACCCAGTACTTC,CASSFTETQYF
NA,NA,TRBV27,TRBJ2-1,TGTGCCAGCAGTTTACTAGGGCCCGAGGGCTCCTACAATGAGCAGTTCTTC,CASSLLGPEGSYNEQFF
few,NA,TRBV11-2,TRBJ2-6,TGTGCCAGCACCATTCCGGGAGTCTCTGGGGCCAACGTCCTGACTTTC,CASTIPGVSGANVLTF
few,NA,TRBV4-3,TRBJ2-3,TGCGCCAGCAGCCAAGGACGCACAGATACGCAGTATTTT,CASSQGRTDTQYF
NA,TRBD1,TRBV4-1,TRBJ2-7,TGCGCCAGCAGCCAGGGACCTCAGGGGGCTGGCTACGAGCAGTACTTC,CASSQGPQGAGYEQYF
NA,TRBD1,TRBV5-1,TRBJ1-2,TGCGCCAGCAGCTTGGGACAGGGCCCCGCCTATGGCTACACCTTC,CASSLGQGPAYGYTF
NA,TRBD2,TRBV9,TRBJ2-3,TGTGCCAGCAGCGTAGGACTAGCGGGACTCACAGATACGCAGTATTTT,CASSVGLAGLTDTQYF
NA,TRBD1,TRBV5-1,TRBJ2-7,TGCGCCAGCAGCTTGGACAGGGGCGAGCAGTACTTC,CASSLDRGEQYF
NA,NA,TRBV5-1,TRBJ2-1,TGCGCCAGCAGCTTGGCCGTAGGGCCCGGCAATGAGCAGTTCTTC,CASSLAVGPGNEQFF
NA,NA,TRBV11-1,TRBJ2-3,TGTGCCAGCAGCTTAGCTAGGCCCGGCTCCACAGATACGCAGTATTTT,CASSLARPGSTDTQYF
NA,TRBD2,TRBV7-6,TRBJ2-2,TGTGCCAGCAGCTCAGGGCAGGGACTAGCGGGACCCCGGGAGCTGTTTTTT,CASSSGQGLAGPRELFF
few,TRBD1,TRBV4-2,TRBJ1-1,TGTGCCAGCAGCCAAGAAGTACAGGGGGTGAACACTGAAGCTTTCTTT,CASSQEVQGVNTEAFF
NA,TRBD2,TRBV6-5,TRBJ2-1,TGTGCCAGCAAATCGGGACTAGCGTCGGATGAGCAGTTCTTC,CASKSGLASDEQFF
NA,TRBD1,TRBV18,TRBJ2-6,TGTGCCAGCTCACCCCTGGACAGGGGGCTTGCTTATGGGGCCAACGTCCTGACTTTC,CASSPLDRGLAYGANVLTF
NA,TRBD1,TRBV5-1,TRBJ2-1,TGCGCCAGCAGCTTTTCGACAGGGGTCTACAATGAGCAGTTCTTC,CASSFSTGVYNEQFF
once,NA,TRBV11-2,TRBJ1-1,TGTGCCAGCAGCTCCGGAGGCGGGAACACTGAAGCTTTCTTT,CASSSGGGNTEAFF
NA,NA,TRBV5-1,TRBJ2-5,TGCGCCAGCAGCTCGGACCAAACCGGGACCCAGTACTTC,CASSSDQTGTQYF